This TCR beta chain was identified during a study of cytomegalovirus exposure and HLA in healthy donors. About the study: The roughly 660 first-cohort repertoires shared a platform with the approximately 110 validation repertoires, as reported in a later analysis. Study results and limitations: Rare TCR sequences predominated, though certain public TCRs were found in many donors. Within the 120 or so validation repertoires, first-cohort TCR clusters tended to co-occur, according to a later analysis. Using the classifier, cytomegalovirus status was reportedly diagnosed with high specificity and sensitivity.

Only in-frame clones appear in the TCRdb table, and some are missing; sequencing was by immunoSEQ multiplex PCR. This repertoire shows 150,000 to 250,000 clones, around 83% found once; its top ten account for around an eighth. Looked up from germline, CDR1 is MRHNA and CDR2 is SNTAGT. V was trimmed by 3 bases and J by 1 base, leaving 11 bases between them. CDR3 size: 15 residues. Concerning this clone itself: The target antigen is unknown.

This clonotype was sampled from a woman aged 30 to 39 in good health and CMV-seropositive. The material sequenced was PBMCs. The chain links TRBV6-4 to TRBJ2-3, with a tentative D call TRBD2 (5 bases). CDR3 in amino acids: CASSEGGSGTDTQYF. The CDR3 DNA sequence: TGTGCCAGCAGTGAAGGTGGGAGCGGCACAGATACGCAGTATTTT.